This is a list of T cell receptor beta chains from one sample in a study of cytomegalovirus exposure and HLA in healthy donors. The method was immunoSEQ multiplex PCR; TCRdb's version includes in-frame clones alone and lacks a portion of them. The sample has about 150,000 clones, 79% seen once; the top ten hold under 8%. The material sequenced was PBMCs. The receptor source for this set is a man between 50 and 59 years old in good health and CMV-seropositive. Each CDR3 is given without its conserved first and last residue. Only part of the rows carry a size: once, few, many, or a class if the clone is expanded.

j_call: TRBJ2-7; v_call: TRBV7-9; clone_size: NA; cdr3_aa: ASSFNLPPYEQY
j_call: TRBJ2-3; v_call: TRBV5-1; clone_size: NA; cdr3_aa: ASSLRGTGWDTDTQY
j_call: TRBJ1-2; v_call: TRBV27; clone_size: NA; cdr3_aa: ASSSTGGAYGYT
j_call: TRBJ2-7; v_call: TRBV15; clone_size: NA; cdr3_aa: ATSREGDRGLGEQY
j_call: TRBJ2-3; v_call: TRBV2; clone_size: NA; cdr3_aa: ASTIKDTQY
j_call: TRBJ2-6; v_call: TRBV10-3; clone_size: few; cdr3_aa: ASSSREAGANVLT
j_call: TRBJ2-7; v_call: TRBV2; clone_size: NA; cdr3_aa: ARSLQGEWGEQY
j_call: TRBJ1-1; v_call: TRBV5-1; clone_size: NA; cdr3_aa: ASSLERGKSTEAF
j_call: TRBJ2-7; v_call: TRBV5-1; clone_size: NA; cdr3_aa: ASHQGGLRNEQY
j_call: TRBJ1-2; v_call: TRBV4-2; clone_size: NA; cdr3_aa: ASSKDTRGYT
j_call: TRBJ2-3; v_call: TRBV5-1; clone_size: NA; cdr3_aa: ASSDTSGNTDTQY
j_call: TRBJ2-7; v_call: TRBV28; clone_size: few; cdr3_aa: ASSLQGMPTWDEQY
j_call: TRBJ1-6; v_call: TRBV29-1; clone_size: NA; cdr3_aa: SVGQGNSPLH
j_call: TRBJ2-3; v_call: TRBV29-1; clone_size: NA; cdr3_aa: SVSGTVSATDTQY
j_call: TRBJ2-1; v_call: TRBV5-4; clone_size: NA; cdr3_aa: ASSLAGGFYNEQF
j_call: TRBJ2-1; v_call: TRBV21-1; clone_size: few; cdr3_aa: ASSKTAYNEQF
j_call: TRBJ2-7; v_call: TRBV5-8; clone_size: few; cdr3_aa: ASSITGTEPYEQY
j_call: TRBJ2-7; v_call: TRBV6-1; clone_size: NA; cdr3_aa: ASRVTSGIVYEQY
j_call: TRBJ1-2; v_call: TRBV29-1; clone_size: NA; cdr3_aa: SVTPGTGYGYT
j_call: TRBJ2-5; v_call: TRBV6-5; clone_size: NA; cdr3_aa: ASSRTSGYQETQY
j_call: TRBJ2-4; v_call: TRBV6-6; clone_size: NA; cdr3_aa: ASREYLGTKNIQY
j_call: TRBJ2-1; v_call: TRBV27; clone_size: NA; cdr3_aa: ASSPWGTSGPYNEQF
j_call: TRBJ2-7; v_call: TRBV7-2; clone_size: NA; cdr3_aa: ASSLDAGGAYEQY
j_call: TRBJ2-1; v_call: TRBV29-1; clone_size: NA; cdr3_aa: SVGQGAGGPGEQF
j_call: TRBJ2-3; v_call: TRBV5-4; clone_size: NA; cdr3_aa: ASSPGQGSDTQY
j_call: TRBJ2-5; v_call: TRBV2; clone_size: NA; cdr3_aa: ASREGGGGETQY
j_call: TRBJ2-3; v_call: TRBV10-3; clone_size: NA; cdr3_aa: AISDSGTGGISDTQY
j_call: TRBJ1-4; v_call: TRBV27; clone_size: NA; cdr3_aa: ASSFGLETNEKLF
j_call: TRBJ2-1; v_call: TRBV29-1; clone_size: NA; cdr3_aa: SVDDRLEQF
j_call: TRBJ1-6; v_call: TRBV9; clone_size: NA; cdr3_aa: TSSAQGFNSPLH
j_call: TRBJ2-5; v_call: TRBV28; clone_size: NA; cdr3_aa: ASSRPGTSETETQY
j_call: TRBJ2-2; v_call: TRBV6-5; clone_size: NA; cdr3_aa: ASRRLANTGELF
j_call: TRBJ1-2; v_call: TRBV4-2; clone_size: NA; cdr3_aa: ASSQPGTATFYGYT
j_call: TRBJ1-1; v_call: TRBV6-1; clone_size: NA; cdr3_aa: ASSEHSAGEAF
j_call: TRBJ2-3; v_call: TRBV6-6; clone_size: NA; cdr3_aa: ASKAWRTSGTDTQY
j_call: TRBJ1-1; v_call: TRBV5-4; clone_size: NA; cdr3_aa: ASSGDRERDTEAF
j_call: TRBJ2-2; v_call: TRBV11-2; clone_size: NA; cdr3_aa: ASSLIVASTGELF
j_call: TRBJ2-7; v_call: TRBV9; clone_size: NA; cdr3_aa: ASSVEYGTGLYEQY
j_call: TRBJ2-2; v_call: TRBV29-1; clone_size: NA; cdr3_aa: SVPDSLLTGELF
j_call: TRBJ1-1; v_call: TRBV28; clone_size: NA; cdr3_aa: ASSAGARFEEGAEAF
j_call: TRBJ1-5; v_call: TRBV28; clone_size: NA; cdr3_aa: ASSFRGVGPQH
j_call: TRBJ1-1; v_call: TRBV6-1; clone_size: NA; cdr3_aa: ASSTGTANTEAF
j_call: TRBJ2-3; v_call: TRBV5-1; clone_size: few; cdr3_aa: ASSSGQGAFPKQY
j_call: TRBJ2-1; v_call: TRBV9; clone_size: few; cdr3_aa: ASSVRGPLAGGDEQF
j_call: TRBJ2-2; v_call: TRBV6-6; clone_size: NA; cdr3_aa: ASSYPRRGTGELF
j_call: TRBJ1-6; v_call: TRBV5-6; clone_size: NA; cdr3_aa: ASSLALGQGHSPLH
j_call: TRBJ2-5; v_call: TRBV6-7; clone_size: NA; cdr3_aa: ASSLGPGGLEEETQY
j_call: TRBJ1-5; v_call: TRBV6-5; clone_size: few; cdr3_aa: ASSNRGIPGPQH
j_call: TRBJ2-2; v_call: TRBV9; clone_size: NA; cdr3_aa: ASSDTSISAGELF